The 24 T cell receptor beta chains given below trace back to one sample, sequenced in a study of spatial heterogeneity in lung cancer. Time point of the sample: sample taken at primary tumor resection. Whole RNA, isolated from tumor, nontumor lung or frozen PBMC, was sequenced without prior sorting. MiXCR, run by TCRdb on the 5' RACE reads, gives a single entry per CDR3 protein. The data contain roughly 16,000 distinct CDR3 sequences, about a fifth of them seen just once; the ten biggest clones take up under 20%. The sequencing used PBMCs, collected at surgery. These TCRs come from a female donor with early-stage non-small cell lung cancer.

This clonotype was observed at least ten times. The chain combines TRBV15 with TRBJ2-7; D is possibly TRBD1 or TRBD2 (5 bases each). Looked up from germline, CDR1 is LNHNV and CDR2 is YYDKDF (reference sequence). This CDR3 has 13 residues. The ends were cut back, 5 bases at V and 7 bases at J, with 15 bases in the middle. The chain's CDR3 is CATSLGPPREQYF. In DNA, the CDR3 is TGTGCCACCAGCTTGGGACCGCCTCGAGAGCAGTACTTC.

This rearrangement joins TRBV21-1 to TRBJ1-6; TRBD1, the table's D call, lacks a check against the DNA. TRBV21-1 is termed a pseudogene. This CDR3 contains 19 residues. The CDR3 DNA follows: TGTGCCAGCTTACTCCGACAGGACATATCGAGCTCCTATAATTCACCCCTCCACTTT. It codes for CASLLRQDISSSYNSPLHF.

This clonotype was observed many times. The chain has TRBV5-1 and TRBJ1-4, with 7 bases that match TRBD1. The CDR3 consists of 16 residues. V trimming: 1 base; J trimming: 5 bases; junction bases outside the gene matches: 8. Germline V gene lookup returns CDR1 SGHRS and CDR2 YFSETQ. CDR3 in DNA: TGCGCCAGCAGCTTGATGGTGGCAGGGGGAAATGAAAAACTGTTTTTT. Translating it yields CASSLMVAGGNEKLFF.

This clonotype appeared many times. The chain combines TRBV7-2 with TRBJ2-1, with 11 bases fitting TRBD2. The CDR3 contains 19 residues. The ends lost 1 base at V and 8 bases at J; junction bases unmatched: 16. The germline V gene has CDR1 SGHTA and CDR2 FQGNSA. CDR3 DNA: TGTGCCAGCAGCTTAGTAGGAGGGTCACTAGCGGGAGTAGGGGATGAGCAGTTCTTC. Residues: CASSLVGGSLAGVGDEQFF.

The V gene is TRBV9, the J gene TRBJ2-7; possibly TRBD1 or TRBD2 for D (5 bases each). Germline values: CDR1 SGDLS, CDR2 YYNGEE. The CDR3 covers 15 residues. V dropped 3 bases and J dropped 7 bases, with 20 bases sitting between them. Written as DNA, the CDR3 is TGTGCCAGCAGCGCGACCGGGACGCCCTTGAGGGAGCAGTACTTC. Amino acids: CASSATGTPLREQYF. Complete variable domain (other parts from reference TRBV9 and TRBJ2-7): DSGVTQTPKHLITATGQRVTLRCSPRSGDLSVYWYQQSLDQGLQFLIQYYNGEERAKGNILERFSAQQFPDLHSELNLSSLELGDSALYFCASSATGTPLREQYFGPGTRLTVT.

This clonotype was found many times. The CDR3 DNA reads TGCAGTGCTAGCGGAGGGTTCTCTGGAAACACCATATATTTT. It yields the protein CSASGGFSGNTIYF. This sequence joins TRBV20-1 and TRBJ1-3; D is undetermined. Trimming shortened V by 3 bases and J by 0 bases, and 9 bases separated the two germline ends. The V gene's germline CDR1 is DFQATT and CDR2 SNEGSKA (reference sequence). This CDR3 comprises 14 residues.

By frequency in the sample, this clonotype is medium-sized. The V gene is TRBV29-1, the J gene TRBJ2-7; D may be TRBD1 or TRBD2 (6 bases each). The CDR3 is 14 amino acids. CDR1 and CDR2 from the germline V gene are SQVTM and ANQGSEA. V was cut by 6 bases and J by 5 bases, with 20 bases left in between. CDR3 nucleotides: TGCAGCGTCCCGGAAGGGGGGATGGGGGACGAGCAGTACTTC. It translates to CSVPEGGMGDEQYF.

This clonotype showed up many times. V gene TRBV5-4 combines with J gene TRBJ1-2; 8 bases are a match to TRBD1. The V gene end was trimmed by 3 bases and the J gene end by 0 bases; junction bases not matched to a gene: 4. In germline, CDR1 is SGHNT, CDR2 YYREEE (reference sequence). This CDR3 has 15 residues. The CDR3 nucleotides are TGTGCCAGCAGCTCTCCGGGACAGGCTAACTATGGCTACACCTTC. Its protein product is CASSSPGQANYGYTF.

This clonotype was seen many times. The chain combines TRBV28 with TRBJ2-5, with unresolved D. Germline CDR1 reads MDHEN; CDR2 reads SYDVKM. The V and J ends lost 1 base and 1 base respectively, with 1 base between them. The CDR3 covers 12 residues. CDR3 protein: CASSLSQETQYF. The CDR3 DNA follows: TGTGCCAGCAGTTTATCCCAAGAGACCCAGTACTTC.

This clonotype showed up many times. V gene TRBV6-2 or TRBV6-3 combines with J gene TRBJ2-5; maybe TRBD1 (5 bases). CDR3 length: 14 residues. Between the trimmed V and J ends, which lost 8 bases and 3 bases, there was a span of 16 bases. Germline CDR1 and CDR2: MNHEY and SVGEGT. CDR3 sequence (DNA): TGTGCCAGCTCCCCCCGGAGCAGGGAAGAGACCCAGTACTTC. Protein sequence: CASSPRSREETQYF.

This clonotype was counted at least ten times. The V and J genes are TRBV6-1 and TRBJ1-4; TRBD1 aligns across 7 bases. There are 15 residues in the CDR3. The ends lost 2 bases at V and 7 bases at J; junction bases unmatched: 7. In germline, CDR1 is MNHNS, CDR2 SASEGT. The CDR3 loop is CASSEWKTGPEKLFF. For the CDR3, the DNA is TGTGCCAGCAGTGAATGGAAGACAGGGCCTGAAAAACTGTTTTTT.

The sample holds many counts of this clonotype. V and J are TRBV20-1 and TRBJ2-7, with 7 bases lining up with TRBD1. Germline V lookup: CDR1 DFQATT, CDR2 SNEGSKA (reference sequence). This CDR3 comprises 13 residues. Losses at the gene ends were 3 bases for V and 1 base for J; bases not matched to a gene: 3. CDR3 in DNA: TGCAGTGCTAGCGACAGGGATTCCTACGAGCAGTACTTC. Protein sequence: CSASDRDSYEQYF.

This clonotype is medium-sized by share. The CDR3 reads CSALGRGSSYEQYF. CDR3 bases: TGCAGCGCCTTGGGGCGGGGGAGCTCCTACGAGCAGTACTTC. The rearrangement uses TRBV29-1 and TRBJ2-7, with 7 bases matching TRBD2. J gave up 0 bases and V 7 bases, and 9 bases lay outside the gene matches. The germline V gene encodes CDR1 SQVTM and CDR2 ANQGSEA. CDR3 length: 14 amino acids.

This clonotype occurred many times. The V call is TRBV12-3 or TRBV12-4, the J call TRBJ1-2; D is perhaps TRBD1 (5 bases). The CDR3 extends over 13 amino acids. V gave up 7 bases and J gave up 2 bases, with 11 bases separating them. CDR3 residues: CASTLEGNYGYTF. DNA for the CDR3: TGTGCCAGCACCCTCGAGGGGAACTATGGCTACACCTTC.

This clonotype was counted many times. The chain carries TRBV5-4 and TRBJ2-5; D gene uncertain. This CDR3 spans 13 amino acids. Trimming removed 4 bases from V and 2 bases from J, with 9 bases in between. Germline assignment: CDR1 SGHNT and CDR2 YYREEE (reference sequence). The CDR3 sequence is CASSPRSQETQYF. DNA of the CDR3: TGTGCCAGCAGCCCAAGGTCACAAGAGACCCAGTACTTC.

This clonotype has a count of ten or more. V and J are TRBV7-2 and TRBJ2-5, with 8 bases fitting TRBD2. The germline V gene encodes CDR1 SGHTA and CDR2 FQGNSA. V gave up 3 bases and J gave up 5 bases; unmatched junction bases: 8. This CDR3 has 15 amino acids. In DNA form, the CDR3 reads TGTGCCAGCAGCTTTGGTGCTCCGGGGGGGGAGACCCAGTACTTC. It specifies CASSFGAPGGETQYF.

This clonotype was observed many times. The V call is TRBV29-1, the J call TRBJ2-7; tentatively, D is TRBD2 (5 bases). Trimming pared 3 bases from V and 3 bases from J, leaving 12 bases between. The CDR3 extends over 13 amino acids. The germline CDR1 and CDR2 sequences are SQVTM and ANQGSEA. As DNA, the CDR3 is TGCAGCGTTGAGAGCCGGGGAGACTACGAGCAGTACTTC. Residues: CSVESRGDYEQYF.

This clonotype occurred many times. This rearrangement joins TRBV7-2 to TRBJ2-1; D call uncertain. CDR3 length: 18 amino acids. Trimming removed 5 bases from V and 0 bases from J, with 20 bases in between. Germline V CDR1 and CDR2: SGHTA, FQGNSA. In DNA form, the CDR3 reads TGTGCCAGCAGCAAGCATTGGGGTTCCGATTTCTCCTACAATGAGCAGTTCTTC. Amino acid sequence: CASSKHWGSDFSYNEQFF.

This clonotype was seen a few times. The J gene is TRBJ2-3, the V gene TRBV6-6; no reliable D call. The CDR3 has 14 residues. The V and J ends lost 2 bases and 1 base respectively, with 7 bases between them. In germline, CDR1 is MNHNY, CDR2 SVGAGI (reference sequence). This chain's CDR3 is CASSYLPRTDTQYF. CDR3 DNA: TGTGCCAGCAGTTACCTTCCCCGCACAGATACGCAGTATTTT.

The chain has TRBV30 and TRBJ2-1; 13 bases are a match to TRBD2. The CDR3 is 14 residues long. Germline assignment: CDR1 GTSNPN and CDR2 SVGIG (reference sequence). The junction had 9 bases not matched to a gene; V was cut back by 6 bases and J by 10 bases. CDR3 bases: TGTGCCTGCGACACTAGCGGGAGGGCAGGGGAGCAGTTCTTC. Encoded protein: CACDTSGRAGEQFF.

This clonotype qualifies as medium-sized. The genes are TRBV19 and TRBJ2-1; D gene ambiguous. The CDR3 is 13 residues long. V was trimmed by 4 bases and J by 3 bases, leaving 7 bases between them. Per germline, CDR1 LNHDA and CDR2 SQIVND (reference sequence). The CDR3 region is CASSKGIYNEQFF. CDR3 sequence (DNA): TGTGCCAGTAGTAAGGGAATCTACAATGAGCAGTTCTTC.

This clonotype was observed many times. The rearrangement joins TRBV29-1 to TRBJ2-7; D gene uncertain. The CDR3 is 11 amino acids. Trimming removed 7 bases at V and 1 base at J, with 8 bases between. The germline gives CDR1 SQVTM, CDR2 ANQGSEA. Here the CDR3 DNA reads TGCAGCGCTGGTGATTCCTACGAGCAGTACTTC. Translated, it gives CSAGDSYEQYF.

The rearrangement joins TRBV6-6 to TRBJ2-5; 7 bases align to TRBD2. Germline loops: CDR1 MNHNY, CDR2 SVGAGI (reference sequence). The junction had 2 bases not matched to a gene; V was cut back by 6 bases and J by 1 base. CDR3 length: 13 residues. The CDR3 reads CASRSGIQETQYF. The CDR3 DNA reads as TGTGCCAGCAGAAGCGGGATCCAAGAGACCCAGTACTTC.

This clonotype was observed at least ten times. CDR3 DNA: TGTGCCAGCAGCGCGGGACGCAGCTCCTACAATGAGCAGTTCTTC. Encoded protein: CASSAGRSSYNEQFF. The gene calls are TRBV7-9 and TRBJ2-1; D is possibly TRBD2 (6 bases). CDR1 is SEHNR and CDR2 is FQNEAQ in the germline V gene (reference sequence). The V gene lost 5 bases and the J gene lost 0 bases, with 11 bases spanning the gap. There are 15 residues in the CDR3.